Here is one T cell receptor (beta chain) with its context. Its antigen is still unknown. Used for each TCR library was around 3.5 ug of total RNA. TCRdb re-called the 5' RACE reads and gives one entry per CDR3 protein, without DNA. The sample totals a few hundred thousand distinct CDR3 sequences. The data were obtained in a study of monozygotic twins with inflammatory bowel disease. Study-wide findings and caveats: People with IBD had fewer clonotypes in common with others than healthy twins did, especially with disease activity. A single strong IBD-associated signal or clonotype was not supported by the findings.

Germline V gene data show CDR1 as SGHRS and CDR2 as YFSETQ. CDR3 length: 12 residues. The clonotype originates from a human donor with ulcerative colitis or Crohn's disease, or a healthy co-twin of an affected twin (not recorded which). The J gene is TRBJ2-7, the V gene TRBV5-1; the TRBD2 assignment by TCRdb is unverifiable without DNA. The specimen was blood. The CDR3 is CASGGVRHEQYF. The whole variable domain, remainder taken from reference TRBV5-1 and TRBJ2-7, is KAGVTQTPRYLIKTRGQQVTLSCSPISGHRSVSWYQQTPGQGLQFLFEYFSETQRNKGNFPGRFSGRQFSNSRSEMNVSTLELGDSALYLCASGGVRHEQYFGPGTRLTVT.